Described below is a single T cell receptor beta chain sequence and its context. Its antigen is unidentified. Germline V CDR1 and CDR2: MNHEY, SVGAGI. The V gene end was trimmed by 5 bases and the J gene end by 4 bases; junction bases not matched to a gene: 7. The CDR3 contains 14 residues. This record belongs to a study of response to subunit inactivated influenza vaccine. Findings of the study overall: That few new T cells are recruited by each seasonal influenza vaccination was the authors' suggestion.

TCRdb reprocessed the RT-PCR reads with MiXCR, giving one entry per CDR3 protein. The repertoire holds about 500,000 distinct CDR3 sequences, with about 17% as singletons. The chain uses TRBV6-5 and TRBJ2-5, with 7 bases lining up with TRBD1. The clonotype comes from a man aged 45-69 years who received an inactivated influenza vaccine. The sample here was CD4+ T cells sorted from PBMCs, taken around 25 months after vaccination. CDR3 loop: CASSNWDRRETQYF. The CDR3 nucleotides read TGTGCCAGCAGTAACTGGGACAGAAGAGAGACCCAGTACTTC.